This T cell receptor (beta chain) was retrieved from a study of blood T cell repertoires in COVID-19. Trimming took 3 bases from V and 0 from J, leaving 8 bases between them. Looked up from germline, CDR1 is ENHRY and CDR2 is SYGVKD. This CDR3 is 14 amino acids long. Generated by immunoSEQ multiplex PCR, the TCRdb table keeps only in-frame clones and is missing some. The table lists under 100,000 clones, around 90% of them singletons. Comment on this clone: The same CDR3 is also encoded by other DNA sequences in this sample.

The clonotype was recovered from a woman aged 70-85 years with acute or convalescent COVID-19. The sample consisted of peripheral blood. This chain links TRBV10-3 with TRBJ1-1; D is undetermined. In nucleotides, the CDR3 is TGTGCCATCAGTGATCCTACCGTGAACACTGAAGCTTTCTTT. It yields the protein CAISDPTVNTEAFF.